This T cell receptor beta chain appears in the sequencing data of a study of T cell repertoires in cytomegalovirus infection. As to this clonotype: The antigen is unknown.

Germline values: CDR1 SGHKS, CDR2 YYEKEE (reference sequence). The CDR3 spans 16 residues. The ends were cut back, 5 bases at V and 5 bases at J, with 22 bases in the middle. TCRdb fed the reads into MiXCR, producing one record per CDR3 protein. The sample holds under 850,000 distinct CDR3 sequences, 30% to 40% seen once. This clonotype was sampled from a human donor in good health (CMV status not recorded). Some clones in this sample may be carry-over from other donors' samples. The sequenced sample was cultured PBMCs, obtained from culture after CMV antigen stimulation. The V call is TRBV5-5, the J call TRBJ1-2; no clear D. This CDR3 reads CASSEGPGAAAYGYTF. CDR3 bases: TGTGCCAGCAGTGAAGGTCCGGGCGCGGCCGCATATGGCTACACCTTC.